The clone carrying this TCR beta chain was recorded many times. V lost 6 bases to trimming and J lost 1 base, with 12 bases between them. Germline CDR1 and CDR2: MDHEN and SYDVKM. There are 14 residues in the CDR3. The source of the sample is a study of human T cells and chemical hapten exposure. TCRdb reanalysed the RACE reads using MiXCR and keeps one entry per CDR3 protein. This table holds around 330,000 distinct CDR3 sequences, around 5.5% found once. Time point meaning: pre-sensitization, week 0. The treatment denotes: therapeutic diphenylcyclopropenone sensitization with weekly scalp DPC. V gene TRBV28 combines with J gene TRBJ1-1, with D uncertain. The input for sequencing was whole blood, taken in connection with sensitization to the hapten diphenylcyclopropenone (DPC). The TCR was taken from a young woman with alopecia areata. Some clones in this sample may be carry-over from other donors' samples. CDR3 nucleotides: TGTGCCAGCAGCCATCGCTTGGGGAACACTGAAGCTTTCTTT. Its protein product is CASSHRLGNTEAFF. The full variable domain, its missing parts supplied by reference TRBV28 and TRBJ1-1, is DVKVTQSSRYLVKRTGEKVFLECVQDMDHENMFWYRQDPGLGLRLIYFSYDVKMKEKGDIPEGYSVSREKKERFSLILESASTNQTSMYLCASSHRLGNTEAFFGQGTRLTVV.